One and the same sample provided the 22 T cell receptor beta chains below, sequenced in a study of CD8 T cells in ankylosing spondylitis. One entry per CDR3 protein, called by TCRdb with MiXCR from the 5' RACE reads. The sample records roughly 230,000 distinct CDR3 sequences, 8% to 11% being singletons. Sequencing was done on a sample of blood, either unsorted or a sorted T cell fraction (not recorded which). These TCRs come from a male donor with ankylosing spondylitis or in good health (not recorded which).

The chain combines TRBV29-1 with TRBJ2-3; D uncertain. CDR1 is SQVTM, CDR2 ANQGSEA, per germline. The CDR3 has 14 residues. V gave up 3 bases and J gave up 6 bases, with 16 bases separating them. CDR3 bases: TGCAGCGTTGAGGTAGCTTCCATTGGGGATACGCAGTATTTT. Translated: CSVEVASIGDTQYF.

This clonotype was picked up many times. The V gene is TRBV27, the J gene TRBJ2-7; D is possibly TRBD2 (5 bases). Looked up from germline, CDR1 is MNHEY and CDR2 is SMNVEV (reference sequence). The CDR3 consists of 14 residues. V dropped 6 bases and J dropped 0 bases, with 12 bases sitting between them. CDR3 DNA: TGTGCCAGCAGCTCCCGTGGGAGCTCCTACGAGCAGTACTTC. Its translation: CASSSRGSSYEQYF.

The rearrangement links TRBV3-1 to TRBJ2-3; the match to TRBD2 covers 7 bases. This CDR3 has 17 amino acids. From germline, CDR1 is LGHDT and CDR2 YNNKEL (reference sequence). Losses at the gene ends were 4 bases for V and 0 bases for J; bases not matched to a gene: 10. CDR3 bases: TGTGCCAGCAGCCCCTGGGAGGGCGTCACTAGCACAGATACGCAGTATTTT. Its protein is CASSPWEGVTSTDTQYF.

This clonotype was seen at least ten times. V usage is TRBV6-5 and J usage is TRBJ2-7, with 8 bases matching TRBD2. CDR3 length: 15 amino acids. V lost 4 bases, J lost 5 bases, and 10 bases stayed unmatched. Germline assignment: CDR1 MNHEY and CDR2 SVGAGI. For the CDR3, the DNA is TGTGCCAGCAGTTCGACGGGAGGGCCAGTCGACGAGCAGTACTTC. It specifies CASSSTGGPVDEQYF.

This clonotype has a count of ten or more. V gene TRBV29-1 combines with J gene TRBJ1-2; tentatively, D is TRBD1 (6 bases). Trimming took off 4 bases at V and 12 bases at J, with 21 bases between the two ends. The CDR3 is 13 residues long. Germline-derived CDR1 and CDR2 are SQVTM and ANQGSEA. CDR3 nucleotide sequence: TGCAGCGTTGGCGGTGGGGGGGGCCCCGGTAACACCTTC. Its translation is CSVGGGGGPGNTF.

This clonotype has at least ten counts. This sequence joins TRBV20-1 and TRBJ2-5, with TRBD1 matching over 7 bases. The junction had 10 bases not matched to a gene; V was cut back by 5 bases and J by 7 bases. CDR1 and CDR2 (germline): DFQATT, SNEGSKA (reference sequence). CDR3 length: 13 amino acids. CDR3 coding DNA: TGCAGTGCTCCGATGACAGGGTGGGGGACCCAGTACTTC. Translated, it gives CSAPMTGWGTQYF.

This clonotype has at least ten counts. The V gene is TRBV5-1, the J gene TRBJ2-1; TRBD1 aligns across 9 bases. J lost 4 bases, V lost 4 bases, and 9 bases had no gene match. Germline V CDR1 and CDR2: SGHRS, YFSETQ. The CDR3 runs to 16 residues. The CDR3: CASSLGQGGPYNEQFF. The CDR3 coding sequence is TGCGCCAGCAGCCTGGGACAGGGAGGGCCATACAATGAGCAGTTCTTC.

Remarks on this clonotype: A read error may explain this, as a much larger clone is one base away. The chain is built from TRBV20-1 and TRBJ1-2; 7 bases fit TRBD1. Per the germline V gene, CDR1 is DFQATT and CDR2 is SNEGSKA (reference sequence). The CDR3 runs 14 residues. The CDR3 nucleotides read TGCAGTGCTCGCCGGGACAGAAACAGCTATGACTACACCTTC. Its protein is CSARRDRNSYDYTF.

The rearrangement links TRBV7-9 to TRBJ2-7; TRBD2 might be the D (5 bases). This CDR3 comprises 16 residues. Germline assignment: CDR1 SEHNR and CDR2 FQNEAQ (reference sequence). V was trimmed by 5 bases and J by 3 bases, leaving 20 bases between them. The CDR3 loop reads CASSPTPPGGNYEQYF. CDR3 DNA sequence: TGTGCCAGCAGCCCCACCCCGCCCGGAGGAAACTACGAGCAGTACTTC. The full variable domain, in which reference TRBV7-9 and TRBJ2-7 provide the parts outside the CDR3, is DTGVSQNPRHKITKRGQNVTFRCDPISEHNRLYWYRQTLGQGPEFLTYFQNEAQLEKSRLLSDRFSAERPKGSFSTLEIQRTEQGDSAMYLCASSPTPPGGNYEQYFGPGTRLTVT.

The chain has TRBV14 and TRBJ2-7; TRBD2 agrees at 7 bases. This CDR3 is built from 15 residues. The ends lost 0 bases at V and 3 bases at J; junction bases unmatched: 5. Germline V gene sequence: CDR1 SGHDN, CDR2 FVKESK. As DNA, the CDR3 is TGTGCCAGCAGCCAAGATCCTAGCGGTAACTACGAGCAGTACTTC. Translating gives CASSQDPSGNYEQYF.

V gene TRBV10-1 combines with J gene TRBJ2-7; 8 positions match TRBD2. There are 15 residues in the CDR3. V lost 5 bases to trimming and J lost 2 bases; unmatched junction nucleotides: 8. Germline loops: CDR1 WNHNN, CDR2 SYGVQD (reference sequence). The CDR3 region has the DNA TGCGCCAGCAGTCCTTATGGTAGCGGGACCTACGAGCAGTACTTC. It yields the protein CASSPYGSGTYEQYF.

This clonotype was detected ten times or more. This sequence joins TRBV20-1 and TRBJ2-5; D is undetermined. Trimming shortened V by 5 bases and J by 0 bases, and 10 bases separated the two germline ends. CDR3 size: 13 residues. The germline V gene has CDR1 DFQATT and CDR2 SNEGSKA (reference sequence). In DNA form, the CDR3 reads TGCAGTGCTCCCCTGGGTTACCAAGAGACCCAGTACTTC. This translates into CSAPLGYQETQYF.

The gene calls are TRBV7-6 and TRBJ2-3, with 9 bases identical to TRBD2. Unmatched junction bases numbered 3, after V lost 5 bases and J lost 0 bases. Germline CDR1 SGHVS, CDR2 FNYEAQ. This CDR3 contains 15 residues. The CDR3 region has the DNA TGTGCCAGCAGCGCGGCGGGAGGGAGCACAGATACGCAGTATTTT. Its translation is CASSAAGGSTDTQYF.

The table lists this clonotype with many counts. V and J are TRBV25-1 and TRBJ2-5; a possible D gene is TRBD2 (6 bases). The CDR3 length is 20 residues. Germline V gene sequence: CDR1 MGHDK, CDR2 SYGVNS. V lost 3 bases to trimming and J lost 0 bases, with 26 bases between them. The CDR3 loop reads CASSDFGHGGLAVDQETQYF. Written as DNA, the CDR3 is TGTGCCAGCAGTGATTTCGGACATGGGGGGTTGGCCGTGGACCAAGAGACCCAGTACTTC.

This clonotype was recorded at least ten times. The J gene is TRBJ1-4, the V gene TRBV3-1; D is ambiguous. This CDR3 is built from 17 residues. The germline V and J ends were trimmed by 2 bases and 0 bases, with 13 bases remaining between them. Germline V gene data show CDR1 as LGHDT and CDR2 as YNNKEL (reference sequence). CDR3 in DNA: TGTGCCAGCAGCCAACGCGTCGAGTTAGCAACTAATGAAAAACTGTTTTTT. This encodes CASSQRVELATNEKLFF.

This clonotype was detected many times. Relative to the germline gene, one junction end is altered; a read error may explain this. The genes are TRBV6-5 and TRBJ1-4; possible D gene TRBD1, 5 bases. This CDR3 has 14 residues. Germline loops: CDR1 MNHEY, CDR2 SVGAGI. The CDR3 nucleotides are TGTGCCAGCAGCTACTCCGGGAGGGGTGAAAAACTGTTTTTT. Translating it yields CASSYSGRGEKLFF.

This clonotype was seen more than once but under ten times. The gene calls are TRBV5-1 and TRBJ1-4; D remains unclear. The CDR3 has 12 amino acids. Germline V CDR1 and CDR2: SGHRS, YFSETQ. V lost 1 base, J lost 5 bases, and 3 bases lay in between. CDR3 sequence reads: CASSLTNEKLFF. The DNA for the CDR3 is TGCGCCAGCAGCTTGACAAATGAAAAACTGTTTTTT.

This chain uses TRBV29-1 with TRBJ2-1, with 7 bases fitting TRBD1. The trim removed 7 bases at V and 7 bases at J, leaving 7 bases unmatched. CDR1 and CDR2 (germline): SQVTM, ANQGSEA. This CDR3 is 12 amino acids long. The CDR3: CSGSDRENEQFF. CDR3 in DNA: TGCAGCGGATCCGACAGGGAGAATGAGCAGTTCTTC.

The CDR3 nucleotides are TGTGCCACCAGTGGTAGGACCAATGAGCAGTTCTTC. It specifies CATSGRTNEQFF. This chain links TRBV24-1 with TRBJ2-1, with D hard to call. The CDR3 is 12 amino acids. V lost 5 bases to trimming and J lost 6 bases, with 7 bases between them. Germline lookup yields CDR1 KGHDR and CDR2 SFDVKD.

This clonotype was seen a handful of times. One base away lies a much larger clone, so this may be a sequencing read error. The V and J genes are TRBV30 and TRBJ1-3; D is unresolved. Germline V lookup: CDR1 GTSNPN, CDR2 SVGIG (reference sequence). This CDR3 region has 13 residues. The CDR3 sequence: CAWREGPGTTIYF. The CDR3 nucleotides read TGTGCCTGGAGGGAAGGGCCTGGAACCACCATATATTTT.

This clonotype appeared a few times. The J gene is TRBJ2-1, the V gene TRBV30; 9 positions match TRBD2. The CDR3 contains 13 residues. V shed 4 bases and J 6 bases; nucleotides not matched to a gene: 4. The V gene's germline CDR1 is GTSNPN and CDR2 SVGIG (reference sequence). In nucleotides, the CDR3 is TGTGCCTGGAAATTAGCGGGGGTCAATGAGCAGTTCTTC. Translating gives CAWKLAGVNEQFF.

The sample holds many counts of this clonotype. The chain uses TRBV30 and TRBJ1-5; D gene uncertain. The CDR3 consists of 13 residues. Germline CDR1 is GTSNPN and CDR2 is SVGIG (reference sequence). Trimming cost V 3 bases and J 4 bases, with 10 bases left between them. The CDR3: CAWRGGQNQPQHF. The CDR3 region has the DNA TGTGCCTGGAGGGGCGGGCAAAATCAGCCCCAGCATTTT.